Sequencing of this TCR beta chain was carried out in a study of blood T cell repertoires in COVID-19. Clones were sequenced by immunoSEQ multiplex PCR, and TCRdb holds only the in-frame ones, with some missing. The sample shows about 240,000 clones, around 87% of them seen only once. The CDR3 runs to 13 residues. From germline, CDR1 is MGHDK and CDR2 SYGVNS. V lost 8 bases and J lost 10; bases outside the gene matches: 7. V usage is TRBV25-1 and J usage is TRBJ1-6; 8 bases fit TRBD1. The receptor was derived from a man aged 60 to 69 who had recovered from COVID-19. The sample comprised peripheral blood. The chain's CDR3 is CASAGQAPSPLHF. The CDR3 DNA follows: TGTGCCAGCGCGGGACAGGCTCCCTCACCCCTCCACTTT.